One T cell receptor (beta chain) is described in this entry. The data are from a study of blood T cell repertoires in COVID-19. Overall study context: Specimens from acute and convalescent COVID-19 originated in the United States, Italy and Spain. PBMCs, B-cell-depleted T cells, or T cells provided the cDNA or gDNA that made up the material.

The V end lost 5 bases, the J end lost 8 bases, and 21 bases lay between the germline ends. The CDR3 is made up of 16 amino acids. Germline V CDR1 and CDR2: SGHTA, FQGNSA. Study processing details: Estimation of nucleated cell counts relied on the amplification of reference gene primers. TCRdb's copy holds only in-frame clones and misses some; the assay was immunoSEQ multiplex PCR. V, J and clone size are taken as reported in that table, and D and trimming were inferred from the DNA itself. Of 140,000 or so clones in the sample, around 90% were seen once. The V and J genes are TRBV7-2 and TRBJ1-4; D is possibly TRBD1 (6 bases). This receptor was obtained from a human donor in a cohort sampled during active COVID-19. Sequencing was done on a sample of peripheral blood. The CDR3 is CASSPPPGGAREKLFF. For the CDR3, the DNA is TGTGCCAGCAGCCCCCCCCCGGGGGGGGCAAGGGAAAAACTGTTTTTT.